The source of this TCR beta chain is a study of beta chain features in type 1 diabetes. Study-wide results and limits: Type 1 diabetes patients showed fewer insertions and more deletions at VDJ junctions.

Naive, central memory, regulatory and stem cell-like memory cells within the CD4+ compartment were sorted using CD45RO/CCR7/CD25/CD127/CD95/CD27. Once sorted, every population was more than 98% pure. Turning to this clone: Its antigen is not known.

Of the isolated RNA, all was reverse transcribed, and so the sequenced material was expressed TCRB transcripts. Here immunoSEQ multiplex PCR was the method, and the copy in TCRdb shows in-frame clones only, minus some. Of about 240,000 clones listed, about 30% are singletons. The CDR3 is 12 residues long. V was trimmed by 0 bases and J by 2 bases, leaving 5 bases between them. From germline, CDR1 is GTSNPN and CDR2 SVGIG (reference sequence). The TCR was taken from a man younger than 45 in good health. This chain links TRBV30 with TRBJ2-7, with no clear D. The sequencing input was central memory CD4+ T cells from blood. The CDR3 sequence: CAWSVKPYEQYF. The CDR3 DNA follows: TGTGCCTGGAGTGTCAAACCCTACGAGCAGTACTTC.